This T cell receptor (beta chain) was profiled in a study of blood T cell repertoires in COVID-19. Study details: T cells, B-cell-depleted T cells, or PBMCs supplied cDNA or gDNA.

In the source study's methods: Nucleated cell number was recorded as an estimate derived from reference gene primer amplification. Profiled with immunoSEQ multiplex PCR; TCRdb holds only in-frame clones, not every one. The V and J calls and the clone size are those of that table, but D and trimming were determined from the DNA. This sample carries some 530,000 clones, approximately 91% of them seen once, and the ten largest clones take approximately 8%. Participant-reported clinical history was the basis for cohort assignment. Each recovered donor of Cohort 3 presented with two negative PCRs, clearance, or symptom resolution. The receptor's source is a woman aged 55-75 years who had recovered from COVID-19. Specimen: PBMCs or T cells enriched from blood (not recorded which).

The CDR3 loop is CASSQEYGAGGSSYNEQFF. CDR3 sequence (DNA): TGCGCCAGCAGCCAAGAGTATGGGGCGGGGGGGAGCTCCTACAATGAGCAGTTCTTC. V gene TRBV4-1 combines with J gene TRBJ2-1; TRBD2 matches at 9 bases. The V gene end was trimmed by 0 bases and the J gene end by 0 bases; junction bases not matched to a gene: 9. The CDR3 loop spans 19 amino acids. Per germline, CDR1 MGHRA and CDR2 YSYEKL.